This T cell receptor beta chain was documented in a study of prognosis after radiotherapy for stage I lung cancer. Study details: Fourteen patients presented with newly diagnosed primary stage I lung tumors, and five carried oligometastatic NSCLC following surgical resection of the primary tumor. Study-wide results and caveats: After stereotactic body radiation therapy, unique TCR clone counts dropped from a median of around 10,000 to 6,900.

Germline-derived CDR1 and CDR2 are DFQATT and SNEGSKA (reference sequence). With 6 bases clipped from V and 11 bases from J, the junction kept 16 bases outside the gene matches. The CDR3 sequence is 14 residues long. This clonotype was recorded many times. The antigen is not known. Amplicons of TCR beta CDR3 were generated from genomic DNA by two-round multiplex PCR. Gene-specific primers for each TRBV and TRBJ gene drove first-round PCR. TCRdb reprocessed the multiplex PCR reads via MiXCR and lists one record per CDR3 protein. The sample records 30,000 to 40,000 distinct CDR3 sequences, less than 45% being singletons.

V usage is TRBV20-1 and J usage is TRBJ1-1; 9 bases fit TRBD1. The sample in question was PBMCs, obtained before or after stereotactic body radiation therapy (not recorded which). This sequence was found in a donor of 50 years or more with non-small cell lung cancer. The DNA for the CDR3 is TGCAGTGCAGCGACGGACAGGGGTTCGGTTCATGCTTTCTTT. It is translated as CSAATDRGSVHAFF.